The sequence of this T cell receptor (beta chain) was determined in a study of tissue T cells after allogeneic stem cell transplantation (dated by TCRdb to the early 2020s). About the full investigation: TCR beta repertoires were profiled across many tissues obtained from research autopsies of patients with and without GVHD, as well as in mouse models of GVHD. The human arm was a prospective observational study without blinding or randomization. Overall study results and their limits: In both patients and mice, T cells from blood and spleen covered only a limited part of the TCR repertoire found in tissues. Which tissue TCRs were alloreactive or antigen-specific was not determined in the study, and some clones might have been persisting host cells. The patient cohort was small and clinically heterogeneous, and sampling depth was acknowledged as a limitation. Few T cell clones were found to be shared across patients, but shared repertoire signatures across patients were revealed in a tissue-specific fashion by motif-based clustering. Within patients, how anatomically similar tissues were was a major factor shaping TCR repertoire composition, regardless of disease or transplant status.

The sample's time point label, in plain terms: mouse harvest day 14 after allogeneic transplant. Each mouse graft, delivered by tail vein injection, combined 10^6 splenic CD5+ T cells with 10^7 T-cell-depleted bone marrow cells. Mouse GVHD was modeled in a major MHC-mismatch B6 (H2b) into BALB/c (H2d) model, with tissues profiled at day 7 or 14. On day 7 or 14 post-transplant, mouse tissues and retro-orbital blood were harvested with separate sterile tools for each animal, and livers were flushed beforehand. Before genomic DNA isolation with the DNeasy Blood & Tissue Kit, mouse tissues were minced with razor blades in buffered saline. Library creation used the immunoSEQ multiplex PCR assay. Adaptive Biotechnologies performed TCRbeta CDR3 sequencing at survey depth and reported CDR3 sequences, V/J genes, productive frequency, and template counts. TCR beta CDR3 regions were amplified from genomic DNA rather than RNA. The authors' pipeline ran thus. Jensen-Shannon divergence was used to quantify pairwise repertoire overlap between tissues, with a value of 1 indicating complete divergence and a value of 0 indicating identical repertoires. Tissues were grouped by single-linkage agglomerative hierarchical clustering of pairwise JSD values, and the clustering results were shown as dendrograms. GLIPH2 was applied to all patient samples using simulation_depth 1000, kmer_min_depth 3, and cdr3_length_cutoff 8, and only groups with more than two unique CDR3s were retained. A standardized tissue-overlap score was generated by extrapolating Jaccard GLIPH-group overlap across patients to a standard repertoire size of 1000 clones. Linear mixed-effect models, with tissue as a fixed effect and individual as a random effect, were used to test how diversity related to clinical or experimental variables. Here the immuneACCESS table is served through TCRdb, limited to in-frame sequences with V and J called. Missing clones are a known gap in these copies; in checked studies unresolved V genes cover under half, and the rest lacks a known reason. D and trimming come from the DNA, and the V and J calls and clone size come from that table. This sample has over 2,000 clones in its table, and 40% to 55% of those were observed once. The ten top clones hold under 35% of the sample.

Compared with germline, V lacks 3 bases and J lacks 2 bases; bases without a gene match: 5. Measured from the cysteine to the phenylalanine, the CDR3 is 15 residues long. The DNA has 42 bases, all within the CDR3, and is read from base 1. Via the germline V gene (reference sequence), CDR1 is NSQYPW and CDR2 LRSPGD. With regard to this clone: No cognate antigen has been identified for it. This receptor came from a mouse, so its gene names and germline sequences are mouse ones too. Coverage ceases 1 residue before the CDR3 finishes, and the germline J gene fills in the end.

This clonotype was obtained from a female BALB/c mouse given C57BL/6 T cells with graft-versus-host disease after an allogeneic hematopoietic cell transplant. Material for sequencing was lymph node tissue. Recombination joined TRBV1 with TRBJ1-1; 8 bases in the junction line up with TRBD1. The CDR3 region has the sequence CTCSARDRGNTEVFF. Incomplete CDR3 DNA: TGCACCTGCAGTGCCCGCGACAGGGGTAACACAGAAGTCTTC.